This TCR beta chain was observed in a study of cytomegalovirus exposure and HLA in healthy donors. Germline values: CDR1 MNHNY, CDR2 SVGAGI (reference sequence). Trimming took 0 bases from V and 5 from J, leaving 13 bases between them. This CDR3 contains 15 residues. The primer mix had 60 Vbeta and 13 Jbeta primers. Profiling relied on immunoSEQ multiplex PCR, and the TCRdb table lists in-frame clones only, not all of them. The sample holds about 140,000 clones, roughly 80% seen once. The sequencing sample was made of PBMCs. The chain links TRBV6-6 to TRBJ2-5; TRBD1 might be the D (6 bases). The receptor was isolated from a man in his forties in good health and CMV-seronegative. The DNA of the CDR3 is TGTGCCAGCAGTTACTCCCCCGCAGGGGTGGAGACCCAGTACTTC. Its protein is CASSYSPAGVETQYF.